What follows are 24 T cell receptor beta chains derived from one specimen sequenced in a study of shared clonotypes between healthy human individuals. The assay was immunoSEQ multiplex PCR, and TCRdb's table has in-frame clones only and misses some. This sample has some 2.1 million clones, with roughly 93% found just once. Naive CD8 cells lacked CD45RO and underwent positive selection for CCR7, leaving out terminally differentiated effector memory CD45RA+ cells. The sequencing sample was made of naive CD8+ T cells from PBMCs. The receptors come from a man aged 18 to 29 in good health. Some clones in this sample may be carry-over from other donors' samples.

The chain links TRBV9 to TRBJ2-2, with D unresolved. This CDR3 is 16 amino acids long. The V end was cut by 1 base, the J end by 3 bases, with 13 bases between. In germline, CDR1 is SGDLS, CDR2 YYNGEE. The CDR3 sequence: CASSVNPERDTGELFF. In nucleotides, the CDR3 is TGTGCCAGCAGCGTAAACCCAGAAAGGGACACCGGGGAGCTGTTTTTT.

Here the CDR3 reads CASSQTVTGVYGYTF. The CDR3 nucleotides are TGTGCCAGCAGCCAAACCGTAACAGGGGTCTATGGCTACACCTTC. This chain links TRBV6-5 with TRBJ1-2; 7 bases align to TRBD1. CDR1 is MNHEY and CDR2 is SVGAGI in the germline V gene. The V segment lost 6 bases and the J segment 4 bases; nucleotides outside the gene matches: 11. The CDR3 runs to 15 residues.

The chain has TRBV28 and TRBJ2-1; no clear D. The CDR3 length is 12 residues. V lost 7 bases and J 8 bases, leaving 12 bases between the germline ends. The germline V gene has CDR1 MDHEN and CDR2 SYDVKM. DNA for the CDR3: TGTGCCAGCAAATCGCTTGGGCATGAGCAGTTCTTC. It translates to CASKSLGHEQFF.

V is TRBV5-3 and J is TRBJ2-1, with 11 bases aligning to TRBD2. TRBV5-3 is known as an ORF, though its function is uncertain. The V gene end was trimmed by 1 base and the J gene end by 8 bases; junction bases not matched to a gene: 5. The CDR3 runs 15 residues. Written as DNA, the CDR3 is TGTGCCAGAAGCTTGCTAGCGGGAGGTCAGTATGAGCAGTTCTTC. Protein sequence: CARSLLAGGQYEQFF.

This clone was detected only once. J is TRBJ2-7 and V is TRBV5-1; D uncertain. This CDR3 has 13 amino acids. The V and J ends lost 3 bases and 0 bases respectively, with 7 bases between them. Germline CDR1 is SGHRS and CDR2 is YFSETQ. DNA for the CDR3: TGCGCCAGCAGCTCTGCCGGCTCCTACGAGCAGTACTTC. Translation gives CASSSAGSYEQYF.

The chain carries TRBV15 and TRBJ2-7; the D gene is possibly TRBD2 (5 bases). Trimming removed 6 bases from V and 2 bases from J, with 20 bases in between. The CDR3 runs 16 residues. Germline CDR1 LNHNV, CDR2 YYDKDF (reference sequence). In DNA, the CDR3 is TGTGCCACCAGAGAGGGTCCGGCGGGTTTTACCTACGAGCAGTACTTC. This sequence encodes CATREGPAGFTYEQYF.

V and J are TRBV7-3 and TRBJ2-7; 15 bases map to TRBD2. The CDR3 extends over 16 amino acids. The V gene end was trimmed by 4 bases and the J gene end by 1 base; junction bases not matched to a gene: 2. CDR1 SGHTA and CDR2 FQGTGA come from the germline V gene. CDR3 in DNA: TGTGCCAGCAGCTCGGGACTAGCGGGGGGATCCTACGAGCAGTACTTC. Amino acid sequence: CASSSGLAGGSYEQYF. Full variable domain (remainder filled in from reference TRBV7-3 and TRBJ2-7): GAGVSQTPSNKVTEKGKYVELRCDPISGHTALYWYRQSLGQGPEFLIYFQGTGAADDSGLPNDRFFAVRPEGSVSTLKIQRTERGDSAVYLCASSSGLAGGSYEQYFGPGTRLTVT.

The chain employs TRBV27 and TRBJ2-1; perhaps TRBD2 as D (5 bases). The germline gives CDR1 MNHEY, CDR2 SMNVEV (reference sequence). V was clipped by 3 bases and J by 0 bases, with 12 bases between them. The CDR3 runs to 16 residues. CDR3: CASSLNRDSSYNEQFF. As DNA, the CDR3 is TGTGCCAGCAGTTTGAACCGGGATAGCTCCTACAATGAGCAGTTCTTC.

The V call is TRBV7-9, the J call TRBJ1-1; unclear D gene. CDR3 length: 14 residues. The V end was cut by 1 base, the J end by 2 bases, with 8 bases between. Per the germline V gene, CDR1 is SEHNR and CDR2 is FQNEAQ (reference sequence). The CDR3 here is CASSLVPLNTEAFF. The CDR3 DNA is TGTGCCAGCAGCTTAGTTCCCCTAAACACTGAAGCTTTCTTT.

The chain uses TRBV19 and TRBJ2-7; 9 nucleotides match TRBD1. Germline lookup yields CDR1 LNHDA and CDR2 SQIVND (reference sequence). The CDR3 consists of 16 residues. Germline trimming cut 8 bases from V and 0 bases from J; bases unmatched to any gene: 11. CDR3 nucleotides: TGTGCCAGTTCCGGGACAGGGTACCTAACCTCCTACGAGCAGTACTTC. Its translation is CASSGTGYLTSYEQYF.

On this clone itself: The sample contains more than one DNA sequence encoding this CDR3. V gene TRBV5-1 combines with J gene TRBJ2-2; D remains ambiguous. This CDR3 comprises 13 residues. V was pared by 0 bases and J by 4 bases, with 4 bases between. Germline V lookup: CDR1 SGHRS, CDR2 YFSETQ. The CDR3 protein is CASSLGSTGELFF. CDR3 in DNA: TGCGCCAGCAGCTTGGGGAGCACCGGGGAGCTGTTTTTT.

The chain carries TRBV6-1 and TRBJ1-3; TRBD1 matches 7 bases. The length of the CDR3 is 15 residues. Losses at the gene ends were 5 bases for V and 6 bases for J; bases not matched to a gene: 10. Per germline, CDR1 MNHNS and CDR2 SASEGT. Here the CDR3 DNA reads TGTGCCAGCAGTTCCCGGACAGGAAGGGAAAACACCATATATTTT. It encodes CASSSRTGRENTIYF.

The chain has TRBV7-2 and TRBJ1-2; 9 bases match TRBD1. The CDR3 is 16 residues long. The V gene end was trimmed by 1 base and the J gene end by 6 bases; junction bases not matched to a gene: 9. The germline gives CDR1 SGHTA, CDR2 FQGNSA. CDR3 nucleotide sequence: TGTGCCAGCAGCTTAGTGCGGGACAGGGTGGGGAATGGCTACACCTTC. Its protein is CASSLVRDRVGNGYTF.

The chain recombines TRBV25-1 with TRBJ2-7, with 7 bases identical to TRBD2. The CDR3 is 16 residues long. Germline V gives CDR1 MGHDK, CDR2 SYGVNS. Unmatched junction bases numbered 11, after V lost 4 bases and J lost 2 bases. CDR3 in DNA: TGTGCCAGCAGTGGCCGGAGCGGACTAGGGACCTACGAGCAGTACTTC. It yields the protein CASSGRSGLGTYEQYF.

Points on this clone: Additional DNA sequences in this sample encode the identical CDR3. The CDR3 DNA reads as TGTGCCAGTAGCATTTCACAGGGACCCTACGAGCAGTACTTC. Amino acid sequence: CASSISQGPYEQYF. The chain couples TRBV19 to TRBJ2-7; possible D gene TRBD1, 6 bases. The V and J ends lost 6 bases and 2 bases respectively, with 14 bases between them. CDR1 is LNHDA, CDR2 SQIVND, per germline (reference sequence). This CDR3 has 14 residues.

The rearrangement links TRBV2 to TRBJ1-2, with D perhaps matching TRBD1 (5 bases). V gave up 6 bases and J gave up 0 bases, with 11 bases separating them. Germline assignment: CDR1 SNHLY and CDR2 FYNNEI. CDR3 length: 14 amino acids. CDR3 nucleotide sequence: TGTGCCAGCAGGGGGCAGTACTCTAACTATGGCTACACCTTC. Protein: CASRGQYSNYGYTF.

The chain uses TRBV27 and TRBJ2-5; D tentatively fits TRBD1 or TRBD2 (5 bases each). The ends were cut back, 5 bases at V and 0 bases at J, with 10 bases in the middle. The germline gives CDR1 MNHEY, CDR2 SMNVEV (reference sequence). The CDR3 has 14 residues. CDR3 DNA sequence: TGTGCCAGCAGTCCCGGGACCTACCAAGAGACCCAGTACTTC. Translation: CASSPGTYQETQYF.

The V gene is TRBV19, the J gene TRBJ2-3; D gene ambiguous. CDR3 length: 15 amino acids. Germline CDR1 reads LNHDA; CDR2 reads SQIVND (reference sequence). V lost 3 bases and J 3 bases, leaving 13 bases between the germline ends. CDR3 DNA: TGTGCCAGTAGTATGCGGCGCCAGCCGACAGATACGCAGTATTTT. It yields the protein CASSMRRQPTDTQYF.

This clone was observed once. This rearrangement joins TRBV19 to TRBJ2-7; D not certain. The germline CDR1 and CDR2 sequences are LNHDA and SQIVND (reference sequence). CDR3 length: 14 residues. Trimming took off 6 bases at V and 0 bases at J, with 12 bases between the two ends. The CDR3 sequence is CASRTVPDSYEQYF. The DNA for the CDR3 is TGTGCCAGTAGAACCGTCCCAGACTCCTACGAGCAGTACTTC.

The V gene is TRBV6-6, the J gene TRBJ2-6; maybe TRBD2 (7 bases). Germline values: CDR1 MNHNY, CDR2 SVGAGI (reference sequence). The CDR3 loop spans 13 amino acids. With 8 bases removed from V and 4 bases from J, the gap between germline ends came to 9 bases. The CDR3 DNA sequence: TGTGCCAGCGGGGGGGCCGGGGCCAACGTCCTGACTTTC. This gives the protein CASGGAGANVLTF.

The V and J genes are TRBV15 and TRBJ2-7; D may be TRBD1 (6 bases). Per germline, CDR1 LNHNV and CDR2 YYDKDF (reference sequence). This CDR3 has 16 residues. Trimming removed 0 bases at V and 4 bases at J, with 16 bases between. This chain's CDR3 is CATSRDKETGEYEQYF. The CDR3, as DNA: TGTGCCACCAGCAGAGATAAGGAGACAGGAGAATACGAGCAGTACTTC.

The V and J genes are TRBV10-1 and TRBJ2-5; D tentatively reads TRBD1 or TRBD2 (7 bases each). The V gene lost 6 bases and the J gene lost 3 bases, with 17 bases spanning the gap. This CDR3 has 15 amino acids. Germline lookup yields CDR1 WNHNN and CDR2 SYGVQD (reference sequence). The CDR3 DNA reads TGCGCCAGCAGCTACCCACAGGGGAGGGAAGAGACCCAGTACTTC. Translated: CASSYPQGREETQYF.

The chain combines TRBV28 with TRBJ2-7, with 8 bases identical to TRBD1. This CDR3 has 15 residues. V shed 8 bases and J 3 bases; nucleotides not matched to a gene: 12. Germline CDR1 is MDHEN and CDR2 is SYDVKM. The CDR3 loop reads CASSSGRGRLYEQYF. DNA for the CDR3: TGTGCCAGCTCCTCCGGCAGGGGGCGCCTCTACGAGCAGTACTTC.

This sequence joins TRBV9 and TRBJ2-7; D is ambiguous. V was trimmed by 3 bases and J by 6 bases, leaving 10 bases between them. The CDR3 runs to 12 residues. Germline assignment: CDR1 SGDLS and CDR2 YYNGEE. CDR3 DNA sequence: TGTGCCAGCAGCGGGGGTTTGGGCGAGCAGTACTTC. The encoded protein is CASSGGLGEQYF.